This TCR beta chain is from a study of T cell responses to AZD1222 COVID-19 vaccine. Study outcomes and limitations: Two doses of AZD1222 preceded a rise in Spike-specific TCR breadth and depth. Repertoires were collected only later (after the peak T cell response had occurred). Clonal diversity may have been underestimated in mostly white British donors.

A remark on this clone: Antigen unknown.

Profiling relied on immunoSEQ multiplex PCR, and the TCRdb table lists in-frame clones only, not all of them. The table has 46,000 or so clones, 60% to 85% seen once; the top ten hold 6.6%. The starting material was peripheral blood, obtained on day 0 of AZD1222 vaccination. The source of this sequence is an adult in good health.

CDR3 in DNA: TGCGCCAGCAGCACCCAATCCGGGACAGGGGGCTCTGGCTACACCTTC. Translating it yields CASSTQSGTGGSGYTF. The chain joins TRBV5-1 to TRBJ1-2; TRBD1 matches 12 bases. CDR1 and CDR2 (germline): SGHRS, YFSETQ. V dropped 4 bases and J dropped 7; count of bases not matched to a gene: 11. The CDR3 consists of 16 residues.